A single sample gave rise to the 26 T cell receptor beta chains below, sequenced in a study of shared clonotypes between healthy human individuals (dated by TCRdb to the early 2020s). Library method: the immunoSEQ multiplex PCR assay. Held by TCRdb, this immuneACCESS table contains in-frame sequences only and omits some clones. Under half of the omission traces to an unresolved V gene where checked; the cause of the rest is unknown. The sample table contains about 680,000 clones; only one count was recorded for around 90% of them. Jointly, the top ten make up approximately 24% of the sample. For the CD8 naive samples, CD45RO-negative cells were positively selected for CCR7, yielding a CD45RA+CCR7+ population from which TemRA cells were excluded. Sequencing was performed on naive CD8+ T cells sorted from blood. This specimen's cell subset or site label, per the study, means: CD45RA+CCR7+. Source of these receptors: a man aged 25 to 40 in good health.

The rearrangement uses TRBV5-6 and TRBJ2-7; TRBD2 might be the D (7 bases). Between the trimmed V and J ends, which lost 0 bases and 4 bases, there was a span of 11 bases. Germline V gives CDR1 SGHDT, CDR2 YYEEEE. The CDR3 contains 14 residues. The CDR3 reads CASSLGGGWYEQYF. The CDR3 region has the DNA TGTGCCAGCAGCTTGGGCGGGGGCTGGTACGAGCAGTACTTC.

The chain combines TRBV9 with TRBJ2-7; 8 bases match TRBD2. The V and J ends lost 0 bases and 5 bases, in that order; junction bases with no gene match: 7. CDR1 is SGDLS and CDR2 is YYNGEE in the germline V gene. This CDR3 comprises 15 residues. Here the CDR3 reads CASSVDAGGTDEQYF. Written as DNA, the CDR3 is TGTGCCAGCAGCGTAGATGCGGGAGGCACGGACGAGCAGTACTTC.

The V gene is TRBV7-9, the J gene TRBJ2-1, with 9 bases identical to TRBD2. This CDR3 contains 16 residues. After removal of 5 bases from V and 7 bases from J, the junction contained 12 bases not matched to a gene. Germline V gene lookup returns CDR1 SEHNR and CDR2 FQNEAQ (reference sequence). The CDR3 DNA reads TGTGCCAGCAGCACTTCCGGGACTAGCTCAAGTAATGAGCAGTTCTTC. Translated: CASSTSGTSSSNEQFF.

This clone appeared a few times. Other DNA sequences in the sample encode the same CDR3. Here the CDR3 reads CASRTGHRYEQYF. The CDR3 DNA reads as TGTGCCAGCAGGACGGGACATCGTTACGAGCAGTACTTC. The chain is built from TRBV28 and TRBJ2-7, with TRBD1 as a possible D gene (6 bases). Deletions cut 6 bases from V and 4 bases from J, with 13 bases between. Per germline, CDR1 MDHEN and CDR2 SYDVKM. CDR3 size: 13 residues.

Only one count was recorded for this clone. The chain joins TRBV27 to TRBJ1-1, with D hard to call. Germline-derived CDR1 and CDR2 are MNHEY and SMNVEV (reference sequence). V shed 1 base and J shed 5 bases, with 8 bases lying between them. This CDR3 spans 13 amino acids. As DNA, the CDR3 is TGTGCCAGCAGTTTATTCCCCAGAACTGAAGCTTTCTTT. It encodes CASSLFPRTEAFF.

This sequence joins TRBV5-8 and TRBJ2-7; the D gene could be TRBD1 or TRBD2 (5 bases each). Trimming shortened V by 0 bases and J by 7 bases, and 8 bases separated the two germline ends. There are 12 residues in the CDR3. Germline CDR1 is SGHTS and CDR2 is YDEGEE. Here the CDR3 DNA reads TGTGCCAGCAGCTTGGGAGGGGTTGAGCAGTACTTC. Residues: CASSLGGVEQYF.

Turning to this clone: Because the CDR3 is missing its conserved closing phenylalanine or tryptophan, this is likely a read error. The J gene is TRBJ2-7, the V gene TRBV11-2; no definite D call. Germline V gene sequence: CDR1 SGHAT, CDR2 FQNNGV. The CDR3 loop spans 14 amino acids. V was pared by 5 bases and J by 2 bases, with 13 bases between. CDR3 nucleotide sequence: TGTGCCAGCAGCCTGGTGAGCCTTCCCTACGAGCAGTACCTC. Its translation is CASSLVSLPYEQYL.

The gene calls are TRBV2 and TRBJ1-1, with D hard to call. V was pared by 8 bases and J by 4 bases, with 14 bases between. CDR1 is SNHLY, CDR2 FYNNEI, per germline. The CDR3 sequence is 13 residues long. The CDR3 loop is CASPGGLGTEAFF. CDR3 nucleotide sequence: TGTGCCAGCCCAGGCGGGTTGGGCACTGAAGCTTTCTTT.

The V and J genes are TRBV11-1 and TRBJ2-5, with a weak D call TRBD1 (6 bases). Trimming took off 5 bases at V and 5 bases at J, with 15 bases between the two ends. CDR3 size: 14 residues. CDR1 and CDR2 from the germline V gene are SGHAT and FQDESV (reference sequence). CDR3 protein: CASSHTSRGETQYF. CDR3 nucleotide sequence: TGTGCCAGCAGCCACACCTCGAGGGGGGAGACCCAGTACTTC.

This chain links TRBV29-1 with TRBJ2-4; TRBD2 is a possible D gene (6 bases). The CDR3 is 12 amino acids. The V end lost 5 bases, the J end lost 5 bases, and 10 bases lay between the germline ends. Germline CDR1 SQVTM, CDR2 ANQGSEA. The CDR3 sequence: CSVPGGENIQYF. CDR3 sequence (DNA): TGCAGCGTTCCCGGGGGAGAAAACATTCAGTACTTC.

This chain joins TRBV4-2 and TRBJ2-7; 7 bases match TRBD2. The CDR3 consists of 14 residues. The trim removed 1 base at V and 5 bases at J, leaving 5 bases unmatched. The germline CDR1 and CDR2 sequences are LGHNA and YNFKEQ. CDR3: CASSQAGGFDEQYF. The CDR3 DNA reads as TGTGCCAGCAGCCAAGCGGGAGGATTCGACGAGCAGTACTTC.

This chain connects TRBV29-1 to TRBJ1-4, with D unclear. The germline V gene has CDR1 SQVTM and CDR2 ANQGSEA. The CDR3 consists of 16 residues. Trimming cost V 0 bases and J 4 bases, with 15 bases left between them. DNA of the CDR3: TGCAGCGTTGAAGATCCCAGCGGGATACGTAATGAAAAACTGTTTTTT. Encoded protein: CSVEDPSGIRNEKLFF.

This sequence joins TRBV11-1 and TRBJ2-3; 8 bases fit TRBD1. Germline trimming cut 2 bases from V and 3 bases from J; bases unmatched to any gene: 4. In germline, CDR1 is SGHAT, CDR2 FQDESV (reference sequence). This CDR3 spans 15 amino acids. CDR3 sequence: CASSLRRGQTDTQYF. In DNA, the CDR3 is TGTGCCAGCAGCTTACGCAGGGGGCAAACAGATACGCAGTATTTT. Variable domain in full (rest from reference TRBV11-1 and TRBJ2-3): EAEVAQSPRYKITEKSQAVAFWCDPISGHATLYWYRQILGQGPELLVQFQDESVVDDSQLPKDRFSAERLKGVDSTLKIQPAELGDSAMYLCASSLRRGQTDTQYFGPGTRLTVL.

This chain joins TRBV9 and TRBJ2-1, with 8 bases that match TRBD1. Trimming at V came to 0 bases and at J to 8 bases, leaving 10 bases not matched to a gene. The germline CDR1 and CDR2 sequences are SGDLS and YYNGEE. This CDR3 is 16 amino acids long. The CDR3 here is CASSVGVSTGGDEQFF. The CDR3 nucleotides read TGTGCCAGCAGCGTAGGTGTTTCAACAGGGGGTGATGAGCAGTTCTTC.

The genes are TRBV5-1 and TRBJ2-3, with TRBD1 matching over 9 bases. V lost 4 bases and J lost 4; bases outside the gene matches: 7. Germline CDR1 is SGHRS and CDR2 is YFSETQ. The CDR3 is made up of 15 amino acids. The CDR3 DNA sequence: TGCGCCAGCAGCGTCTCGACAGGGGGAGCAGATACGCAGTATTTT. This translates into CASSVSTGGADTQYF.

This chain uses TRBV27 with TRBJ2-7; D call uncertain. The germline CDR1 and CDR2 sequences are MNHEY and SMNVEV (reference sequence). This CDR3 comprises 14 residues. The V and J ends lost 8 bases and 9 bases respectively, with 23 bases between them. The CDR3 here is CASSRSSSKRAQYF. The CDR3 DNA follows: TGTGCCAGCTCCCGCTCATCGAGCAAGAGAGCGCAGTACTTC.

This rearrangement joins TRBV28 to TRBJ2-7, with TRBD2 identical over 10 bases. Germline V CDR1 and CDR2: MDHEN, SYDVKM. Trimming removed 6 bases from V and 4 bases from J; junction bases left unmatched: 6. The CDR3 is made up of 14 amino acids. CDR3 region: CASRTSGRGYEQYF. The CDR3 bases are TGTGCCAGCAGAACAAGCGGGAGGGGGTACGAGCAGTACTTC.

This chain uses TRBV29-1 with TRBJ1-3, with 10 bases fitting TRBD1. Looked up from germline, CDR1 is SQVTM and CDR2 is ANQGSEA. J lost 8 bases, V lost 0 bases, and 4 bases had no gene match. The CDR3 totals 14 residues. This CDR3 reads CSVEETDRGDTIYF. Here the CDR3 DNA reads TGCAGCGTTGAAGAGACGGACAGGGGGGACACCATATATTTT.

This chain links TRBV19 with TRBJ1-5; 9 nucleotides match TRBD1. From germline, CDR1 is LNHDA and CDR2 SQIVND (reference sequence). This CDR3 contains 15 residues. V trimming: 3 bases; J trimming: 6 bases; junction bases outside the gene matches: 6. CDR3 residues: CASSIDRGVIQPQHF. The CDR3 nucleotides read TGTGCCAGTAGTATTGACAGGGGGGTGATTCAGCCCCAGCATTTT.

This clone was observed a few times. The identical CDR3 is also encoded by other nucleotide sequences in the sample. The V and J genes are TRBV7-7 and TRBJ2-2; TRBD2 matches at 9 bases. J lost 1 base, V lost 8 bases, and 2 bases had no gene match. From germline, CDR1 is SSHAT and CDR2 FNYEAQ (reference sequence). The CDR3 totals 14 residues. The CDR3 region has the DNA TGTGCCAGCTCTAGCGGGGTGAACACCGGGGAGCTGTTTTTT. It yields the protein CASSSGVNTGELFF.

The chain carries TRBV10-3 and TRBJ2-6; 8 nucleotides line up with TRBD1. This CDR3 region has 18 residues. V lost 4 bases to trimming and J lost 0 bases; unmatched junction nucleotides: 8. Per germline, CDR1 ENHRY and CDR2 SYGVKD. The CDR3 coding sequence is TGTGCCATCAGTGTGGTCGGACAGGGCCCCTCTGGGGCCAACGTCCTGACTTTC. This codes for CAISVVGQGPSGANVLTF.

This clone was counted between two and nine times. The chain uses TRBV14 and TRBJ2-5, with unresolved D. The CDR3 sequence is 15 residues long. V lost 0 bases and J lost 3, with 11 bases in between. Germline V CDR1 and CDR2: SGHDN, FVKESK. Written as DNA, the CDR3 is TGTGCCAGCAGCCAAGATCAAGGGATAGAAGAGACCCAGTACTTC. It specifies CASSQDQGIEETQYF. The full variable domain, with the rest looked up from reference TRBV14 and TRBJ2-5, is EAGVTQFPSHSVIEKGQTVTLRCDPISGHDNLYWYRRVMGKEIKFLLHFVKESKQDESGMPNNRFLAERTGGTYSTLKVQPAELEDSGVYFCASSQDQGIEETQYFGPGTRLLVL.

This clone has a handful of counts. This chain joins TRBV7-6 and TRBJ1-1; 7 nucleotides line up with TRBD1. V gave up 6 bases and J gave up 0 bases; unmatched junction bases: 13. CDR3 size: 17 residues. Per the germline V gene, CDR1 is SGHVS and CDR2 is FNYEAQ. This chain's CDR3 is CASSHRQGHSMNTEAFF. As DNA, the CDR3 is TGTGCCAGCAGTCATCGACAGGGCCACTCGATGAACACTGAAGCTTTCTTT.

CDR3 sequence (DNA): TGTGCCTGGATGGACCGGGACAGGGGGTCCTACGAGCAGTACTTC. Translated, it gives CAWMDRDRGSYEQYF. The chain combines TRBV30 with TRBJ2-7, with 11 positions matching TRBD1. CDR3 length equals 15 residues. Trimming at V came to 4 bases and at J to 1 base, leaving 6 bases not matched to a gene. Germline V lookup: CDR1 GTSNPN, CDR2 SVGIG (reference sequence).

CDR3 nucleotides: TGCGCCAGCAGCAACCGGACCGGAGCGGGGACCGGGGAGCTGTTTTTT. Amino acid sequence: CASSNRTGAGTGELFF. The chain is built from TRBV5-1 and TRBJ2-2, with TRBD2 identical over 7 bases. Trimming at V came to 4 bases and at J to 5 bases, leaving 11 bases not matched to a gene. There are 16 residues in the CDR3. Germline CDR1 reads SGHRS; CDR2 reads YFSETQ. Using reference TRBV5-1 and TRBJ2-2 for the parts outside the CDR3, the full variable domain is KAGVTQTPRYLIKTRGQQVTLSCSPISGHRSVSWYQQTPGQGLQFLFEYFSETQRNKGNFPGRFSGRQFSNSRSEMNVSTLELGDSALYLCASSNRTGAGTGELFFGEGSRLTVL.

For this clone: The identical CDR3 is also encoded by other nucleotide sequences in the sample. The DNA of the CDR3 is TGTGCCAGTGGGAACTCCTACGAGCAGTACTTC. It codes for CASGNSYEQYF. This rearrangement joins TRBV19 to TRBJ2-7; D gene uncertain. The CDR3 has 11 amino acids. Germline CDR1 LNHDA, CDR2 SQIVND (reference sequence). Trimming pared 8 bases from V and 0 bases from J, leaving 5 bases between.